This TCR beta chain comes out of a study of cytomegalovirus exposure and HLA in healthy donors. With 2 bases clipped from V and 4 bases from J, the junction kept 18 bases outside the gene matches. The CDR3 contains 19 residues. Germline-derived CDR1 and CDR2 are SEHNR and FQNEAQ (reference sequence). Notes on the study in general: TCR beta V- and J-gene trimming was later associated with a missense DCLRE1C variant. Earlier results showed most TCR beta V segments being productive about 90% or about 30% of the time.

A multiplex PCR was run with 60 Vbeta primers and 13 Jbeta primers. Sequencing used immunoSEQ multiplex PCR; TCRdb keeps in-frame clones, though not all of them. The repertoire holds under 150,000 clones, with around 63% as singletons. This clone was picked up a small number of times. Its target is unknown. The gene calls are TRBV7-9 and TRBJ1-2, with TRBD1 matching 8 bases. Input material: PBMCs. The sequence was collected from a man aged 40-49 years in good health and CMV-seropositive. The CDR3 region is CASSLRDVGRGRVSYGYTF. The DNA of the CDR3 is TGTGCCAGCAGCTTAAGGGATGTGGGCAGGGGGCGAGTAAGCTATGGCTACACCTTC.